The rows below give T cell receptor beta chains drawn from one sample of a study of early T cells in non-severe SARS-CoV-2 infection. A single record per CDR3 protein comes from TCRdb applying MiXCR to the 5' RACE reads. The sample records tens of thousands of distinct CDR3 sequences, 9.9% being singletons. The sample was whole blood. All receptors come from an adult who was a healthcare worker with PCR-confirmed SARS-CoV-2 infection or an uninfected control (not recorded which). Each CDR3 is given with its conserved first and last residue. The order of the fields is V gene, J gene, CDR3 protein.

TRBV3-1	TRBJ2-3	CASSQGGSTDTQYF
TRBV7-9	TRBJ1-1	CASSSGPHRPEAFF
TRBV28	TRBJ1-2	CASSTTGRGYTF
TRBV27	TRBJ2-7	CASSLSGGNEQYF
TRBV29-1	TRBJ2-1	CSVGGGENEQFF
TRBV28	TRBJ2-7	CASSPLLPGFYEQYF
TRBV15	TRBJ1-5	CATSPERAGNQPQHF
TRBV29-1	TRBJ2-1	CSVERNEQFF
TRBV21-1	TRBJ2-1	CASPDNPSYNEQFF
TRBV28	TRBJ2-7	CASSLQFYEQYF
TRBV7-3	TRBJ2-2	CASSLASGELFF
TRBV7-8	TRBJ2-5	CASSLVPSGGQETQYF
TRBV3-1	TRBJ1-2	CASSQDRREAAYGYTF
TRBV6-2/TRBV6-3	TRBJ1-3	CASSEDFSGNTIYF
TRBV11-2	TRBJ2-3	CASSLADTQYF
TRBV3-1	TRBJ1-1	CASSQPGGLGTEAFF
TRBV11-2	TRBJ2-3	CASSPRGLAGSTDTQYF
TRBV5-8	TRBJ1-1	CASTVLYGGTAFF
TRBV7-6	TRBJ2-7	CASSSGTSGGRYEQYF
TRBV29-1	TRBJ2-3	CSVEVRPDTQYF
TRBV6-2/TRBV6-3	TRBJ1-5	CASSLFYQPQHF
TRBV4-1	TRBJ2-2	CASSSAGGPNTGELFF
TRBV14	TRBJ1-3	CASSPGGNTIYF
TRBV6-6	TRBJ2-5	CASSYSGAGGLKSYQETQYF
TRBV7-2	TRBJ2-7	CASSSQGGPYEQYF
TRBV7-9	TRBJ2-7	CASSQRAGQLYEQYF
TRBV7-9	TRBJ2-5	CASSLASGGQETQYF
TRBV27	TRBJ1-2	CASSSPRLAGGGYTF
TRBV27	TRBJ1-6	CASNTGARNSPLHF
TRBV13	TRBJ2-7	CASSLDTRGGAHEQYF
TRBV28	TRBJ2-7	CASSSPDRGLREQYF
TRBV15	TRBJ2-3	CATSRGRDRSPGGDTQYF
TRBV20-1	TRBJ1-1	CSARVGTGRSEAFF
TRBV6-5	TRBJ1-6	CASGQLLGYYNSPLHF
TRBV20-1	TRBJ2-5	CSAAGGTQYF
TRBV20-1	TRBJ2-5	CSARTGTGFETQYF
TRBV18	TRBJ1-6	CASSPTTVNSPLHF
TRBV14	TRBJ2-7	CASSQPGQLSYEQYF
TRBV25-1	TRBJ1-2	CASRREREGYTF
TRBV29-1	TRBJ2-3	CSVGDSTDTQYF
TRBV29-1	TRBJ2-7	CSAKSSYEQYF
TRBV5-1	TRBJ2-3	CASNAGSTDTQYF
TRBV6-4	TRBJ2-1	CASSDAAYNEQFF
TRBV12-3/TRBV12-4	TRBJ2-1	CASSSTLAGEGNEQFF
TRBV5-1	TRBJ1-4	CASSFGIENEKLFF
TRBV6-5	TRBJ1-6	CASRETKGALNSPLHF
TRBV29-1	TRBJ1-2	CSGQGGGGYTF
TRBV29-1	TRBJ2-2	CSSRGDANTGELFF
TRBV12-3/TRBV12-4	TRBJ2-7	CASSFQGNYEQYF
TRBV28	TRBJ1-3	CASSLFGGQRIAGNTIYF